This entry lists 8 T cell receptor beta chains sequenced from one sample in a study of shared clonotypes between healthy human individuals. Sequenced by immunoSEQ multiplex PCR; TCRdb stores in-frame clones only, minus some. The sample contains around 1.1 million clones, 70% to 80% of which appear only once. The sequencing input was memory CD4+ T cells from PBMCs. As to subset: CD45RA-negative fraction. These receptors came from a man aged 18 to 30 in good health. Some clones in this sample may be carry-over from other donors' samples.

The gene calls are TRBV27 and TRBJ2-7, with D perhaps given as TRBD1 or TRBD2 (5 bases each). The CDR3 contains 16 residues. Germline V gene data show CDR1 as MNHEY and CDR2 as SMNVEV (reference sequence). The ends were cut back, 6 bases at V and 3 bases at J, with 21 bases in the middle. CDR3 DNA sequence: TGTGCCAGCAGGAACCGGGACCCCGAAGTTCACTACGAGCAGTACTTC. Its protein is CASRNRDPEVHYEQYF.

The chain couples TRBV29-1 to TRBJ2-3, with 9 bases that match TRBD1. With V trimmed by 3 bases and J by 8 bases, 9 bases remained unmatched. Germline assignment: CDR1 SQVTM and CDR2 ANQGSEA. The CDR3 runs 14 residues. In DNA form, the CDR3 reads TGCAGCGTTGATGGAGGGACAGGGTCGGGTACGCAGTATTTT. Translation gives CSVDGGTGSGTQYF.

This clone has more than one count but fewer than ten. A far more abundant clone sits one base away, making this likely a read error. Additional DNA sequences in this sample encode the identical CDR3. The genes are TRBV6-6 and TRBJ1-2; perhaps TRBD1 as D (5 bases). Looked up from germline, CDR1 is MNHNY and CDR2 is SVGAGI (reference sequence). There are 13 residues in the CDR3. V shed 2 bases and J shed 1 base, with 5 bases lying between them. The chain's CDR3 is CASSYDSNYGYTF. In DNA form, the CDR3 reads TGTGCCAGCAGTTACGACAGTAACTATGGCTACACCTTC.

This chain links TRBV7-2 with TRBJ2-7; 7 bases match TRBD2. With V trimmed by 1 base and J by 2 bases, 5 bases remained unmatched. The CDR3 sequence is 15 residues long. Germline V CDR1 and CDR2: SGHTA, FQGNSA. For the CDR3, the DNA is TGTGCCAGCAGCTTAGGTGCTAGCGGAACCTACGAGCAGTACTTC. Its translation: CASSLGASGTYEQYF.

The V gene is TRBV19, the J gene TRBJ2-6; 7 nucleotides align to TRBD2. Germline CDR1 LNHDA, CDR2 SQIVND (reference sequence). The CDR3 spans 16 residues. V lost 8 bases to trimming and J lost 1 base; unmatched junction nucleotides: 8. CDR3 coding DNA: TGTGCCAGTTGCGGGGGTTTACATTCTGGGGCCAACGTCCTGACTTTC. Protein: CASCGGLHSGANVLTF.

The chain combines TRBV7-9 with TRBJ2-1, with 7 bases identical to TRBD2. Germline values: CDR1 SEHNR, CDR2 FQNEAQ (reference sequence). Losses at the gene ends were 5 bases for V and 6 bases for J; bases not matched to a gene: 13. This CDR3 has 16 residues. The CDR3 bases are TGTGCCAGCAGCCCCAGGTCGGCGGGAGTGGGCAATGAGCAGTTCTTC. As protein: CASSPRSAGVGNEQFF.

As concerns this clone: Other DNA sequences in the sample encode the same CDR3. The chain uses TRBV5-4 and TRBJ1-1; no definite D call. The CDR3 is made up of 14 amino acids. The germline V gene has CDR1 SGHNT and CDR2 YYREEE (reference sequence). V was pared by 0 bases and J by 1 base, with 7 bases between. CDR3 residues: CASSLVRGNTEAFF. CDR3 nucleotide sequence: TGTGCCAGCAGCTTGGTGAGAGGGAACACTGAAGCTTTCTTT.

The CDR3 region is CASSPPGGRYNEQFF. For the CDR3, the DNA is TGCGCCAGCAGCCCCCCAGGGGGTCGTTACAATGAGCAGTTCTTC. This chain links TRBV4-3 with TRBJ2-1; 7 nucleotides match TRBD1. CDR1 LGHNA and CDR2 YSLEER come from the germline V gene. CDR3 length equals 15 residues. The V segment lost 4 bases and the J segment 4 bases; nucleotides outside the gene matches: 7.